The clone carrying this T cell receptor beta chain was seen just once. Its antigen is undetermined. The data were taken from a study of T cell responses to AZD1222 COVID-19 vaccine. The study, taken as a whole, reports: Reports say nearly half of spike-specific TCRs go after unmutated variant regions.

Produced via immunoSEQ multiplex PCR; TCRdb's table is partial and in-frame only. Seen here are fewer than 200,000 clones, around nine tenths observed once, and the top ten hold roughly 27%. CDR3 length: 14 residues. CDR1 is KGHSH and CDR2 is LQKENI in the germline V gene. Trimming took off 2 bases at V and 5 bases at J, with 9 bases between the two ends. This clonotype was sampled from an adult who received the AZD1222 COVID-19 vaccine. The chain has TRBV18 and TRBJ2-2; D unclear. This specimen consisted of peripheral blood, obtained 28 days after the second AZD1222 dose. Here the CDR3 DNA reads TGTGCCAGCTCACCAGGGCGACAAACCGGGGAGCTGTTTTTT. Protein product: CASSPGRQTGELFF. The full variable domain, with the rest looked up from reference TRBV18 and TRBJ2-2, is NAGVMQNPRHLVRRRGQEARLRCSPMKGHSHVYWYRQLPEEGLKFMVYLQKENIIDESGMPKERFSAEFPKEGPSILRIQQVVRGDSAAYFCASSPGRQTGELFFGEGSRLTVL.